A single sample gave rise to the 29 T cell receptor beta chains below, sequenced in a study of CD8+ T cells in alopecia areata (dated by TCRdb to about 2018). This sample's treatment or condition label indicates: oral pan-JAK inhibitor, 5-10 mg twice daily. The library was built by means of the immunoSEQ multiplex PCR assay. RNA was extracted from all samples and reverse transcribed into cDNA, which served as template for TCR sequencing. TCRdb carries this immuneACCESS record with in-frame sequences only. Its versions omit some clonotypes, under half of them owing to an unresolved V gene in the studies checked, with the rest unexplained. The sample includes hundreds of thousands of clones, with approximately 60% observed a single time. In total, the top ten clones hold 0.9% to 0.95% of the sample. The sequencing used CD4+ T cells sorted from blood, collected between weeks 51 and 52, from a patient treated with tofacitinib. Every receptor here comes from a human donor with alopecia areata.

A remark on this clone: The same CDR3 arises from other DNA sequences in this sample as well. V gene TRBV30 combines with J gene TRBJ1-3; D might be TRBD1 (5 bases). The CDR3 extends over 14 amino acids. Trimming took 3 bases from V and 0 from J, leaving 9 bases between them. Germline V CDR1 and CDR2: GTSNPN, SVGIG (reference sequence). CDR3 coding DNA: TGTGCCTGGAGCGCGACAGTCTCTGGAAACACCATATATTTT. Its protein product is CAWSATVSGNTIYF.

The J gene is TRBJ2-2, the V gene TRBV9; D uncertain. The CDR3 length is 14 residues. Germline V gene sequence: CDR1 SGDLS, CDR2 YYNGEE. With 0 bases removed from V and 5 bases from J, the gap between germline ends came to 8 bases. The CDR3 DNA is TGTGCCAGCAGCGTAGGTCGAGTAACCGGGGAGCTGTTTTTT. Its translation is CASSVGRVTGELFF.

The V gene is TRBV2, the J gene TRBJ1-2, with a possible D match to TRBD1 (6 bases). Looked up from germline, CDR1 is SNHLY and CDR2 is FYNNEI. CDR3 length: 13 residues. V was pared by 7 bases and J by 6 bases, with 15 bases between. For the CDR3, the DNA is TGTGCCAGCATGGGGGCAGGGGAAGATGGCTACACCTTC. Translation: CASMGAGEDGYTF.

The sample holds a few counts of this clone. V and J are TRBV2 and TRBJ1-5; unclear D gene. Trimming stripped 3 bases from V and 0 bases from J, with 6 bases between. This CDR3 is 14 amino acids long. Germline V gene sequence: CDR1 SNHLY, CDR2 FYNNEI. CDR3 coding DNA: TGTGCCAGCAGTGACCGTTATAGCAATCAGCCCCAGCATTTT. Translated: CASSDRYSNQPQHF.

The V call is TRBV30, the J call TRBJ2-5, with TRBD1 matching 10 bases. Germline CDR1 and CDR2: GTSNPN and SVGIG (reference sequence). Trimming took 2 bases from V and 2 from J; bases not matched to a gene: 8. The CDR3 extends over 16 amino acids. CDR3 coding DNA: TGTGCCTGGAGTCGGCGGGACAGGGGAGATCAAGAGACCCAGTACTTC. This encodes CAWSRRDRGDQETQYF.

The chain is built from TRBV6-5 and TRBJ1-2; 9 positions agree with TRBD1. Unmatched junction bases numbered 9, after V lost 7 bases and J lost 6 bases. Looked up from germline, CDR1 is MNHEY and CDR2 is SVGAGI. The CDR3 has 14 residues. For the CDR3, the DNA is TGTGCCAGCACCGTACGAGACAGGGGGAATGGCTACACCTTC. Translating it yields CASTVRDRGNGYTF.

J is TRBJ1-6 and V is TRBV5-4; 8 bases are shared with TRBD1. The V gene end was trimmed by 1 base and the J gene end by 6 bases; junction bases not matched to a gene: 6. This CDR3 has 16 amino acids. The germline CDR1 and CDR2 sequences are SGHNT and YYREEE (reference sequence). CDR3 bases: TGTGCCAGCAGCTTGAACAGGGGGAACTCTAATTCACCCCTCCACTTT. This gives the protein CASSLNRGNSNSPLHF.

This rearrangement joins TRBV11-2 to TRBJ2-5; the match to TRBD2 covers 10 bases. The CDR3 covers 19 residues. CDR1 is SGHAT and CDR2 is FQNNGV in the germline V gene. V gave up 6 bases and J gave up 1 base; unmatched junction bases: 17. The CDR3 DNA follows: TGTGCCAGCAGTCTCCAGAAGTCAGGGCTAGCGGGGGTCCAAGAGACCCAGTACTTC. This gives the protein CASSLQKSGLAGVQETQYF.

This clone has a handful of counts. This chain connects TRBV6-5 to TRBJ1-4, with D unresolved. Per the germline V gene, CDR1 is MNHEY and CDR2 is SVGAGI. CDR3 length: 14 residues. V dropped 0 bases and J dropped 7 bases, with 9 bases sitting between them. The CDR3 DNA reads TGTGCCAGCAGTTACTCCGGGTGGGGTGAAAAACTGTTTTTT. It translates to CASSYSGWGEKLFF.

The chain links TRBV29-1 to TRBJ2-1; TRBD1 is a possible D gene (6 bases). Germline-derived CDR1 and CDR2 are SQVTM and ANQGSEA. V lost 4 bases and J 7 bases, leaving 11 bases between the germline ends. The CDR3 extends over 12 amino acids. CDR3 nucleotides: TGCAGCGTTGGTGTTCAGGGGAATGAGCAGTTCTTC. Translated, it gives CSVGVQGNEQFF.

V usage is TRBV29-1 and J usage is TRBJ1-1; D not certain. Trimming took 2 bases from V and 1 from J, leaving 5 bases between them. This CDR3 spans 12 amino acids. Germline CDR1 and CDR2: SQVTM and ANQGSEA. The DNA for the CDR3 is TGCAGCGTTGAATTACAGAACACTGAAGCTTTCTTT. It specifies CSVELQNTEAFF.

This chain joins TRBV10-3 and TRBJ1-1; no reliable D call. CDR1 and CDR2 from the germline V gene are ENHRY and SYGVKD. The CDR3 runs 11 residues. The V end was cut by 4 bases, the J end by 8 bases, with 8 bases between. The CDR3, as DNA: TGTGCCATCAGTGGCGGGGTAGAAGCTTTCTTT. It yields the protein CAISGGVEAFF.

The chain couples TRBV7-3 to TRBJ1-1, with 7 bases matching TRBD1. This CDR3 spans 15 amino acids. From germline, CDR1 is SGHTA and CDR2 FQGTGA. J lost 0 bases, V lost 5 bases, and 6 bases had no gene match. The CDR3, as DNA: TGTGCCAGCAGCCTAGGGGGACAGATGAACACTGAAGCTTTCTTT. This codes for CASSLGGQMNTEAFF.

There are a few counts of this clone. This sequence joins TRBV25-1 and TRBJ2-7; maybe TRBD1 (6 bases). Germline CDR1 and CDR2: MGHDK and SYGVNS. The V gene lost 4 bases and the J gene lost 0 bases, with 10 bases spanning the gap. CDR3 length: 14 amino acids. The CDR3 sequence: CASSGYRDSYEQYF. CDR3 sequence (DNA): TGTGCCAGCAGTGGGTACAGGGACTCCTACGAGCAGTACTTC.

The rearrangement uses TRBV29-1 and TRBJ2-2; D remains unclear. CDR3 length: 13 residues. Per the germline V gene, CDR1 is SQVTM and CDR2 is ANQGSEA. Trimming cost V 4 bases and J 1 base, with 7 bases left between them. This CDR3 reads CSVVNRNTGELFF. In DNA form, the CDR3 reads TGCAGCGTTGTAAACAGGAACACCGGGGAGCTGTTTTTT.

The CDR3 DNA sequence: TGTGCCAGCAGCGCAAATCGAAGGGGCCCGGGCTATGGCTACACCTTC. Translating it yields CASSANRRGPGYGYTF. The J gene is TRBJ1-2, the V gene TRBV7-9; D is possibly TRBD1 (5 bases). The CDR3 totals 16 residues. Trimming removed 5 bases from V and 4 bases from J, with 20 bases in between. Looked up from germline, CDR1 is SEHNR and CDR2 is FQNEAQ (reference sequence).

About this clone: This sample also contains other DNA sequences that code for the same CDR3. The chain couples TRBV9 to TRBJ2-7; D gene uncertain. Trimming left V 0 bases short and J 2 bases short, with 9 bases between. Germline lookup yields CDR1 SGDLS and CDR2 YYNGEE. The CDR3 consists of 14 residues. The CDR3 sequence is CASSVGQGTYEQYF. The CDR3 nucleotides read TGTGCCAGCAGCGTAGGCCAAGGGACCTACGAGCAGTACTTC. Full variable domain (outside the CDR3, taken from reference TRBV9 and TRBJ2-7): DSGVTQTPKHLITATGQRVTLRCSPRSGDLSVYWYQQSLDQGLQFLIQYYNGEERAKGNILERFSAQQFPDLHSELNLSSLELGDSALYFCASSVGQGTYEQYFGPGTRLTVT.

The chain carries TRBV7-8 and TRBJ2-2; D gene ambiguous. Trimming left V 0 bases short and J 1 base short, with 9 bases between. CDR1 is SGHVS, CDR2 FQNEAQ, per germline. The CDR3 is 16 amino acids. The CDR3 loop reads CASSLASGVNTGELFF. For the CDR3, the DNA is TGTGCCAGCAGCTTAGCGTCTGGGGTGAACACCGGGGAGCTGTTTTTT.

The V call is TRBV29-1, the J call TRBJ2-5; the match to TRBD1 covers 9 bases. V dropped 7 bases and J dropped 4; count of bases not matched to a gene: 7. CDR1 and CDR2 from the germline V gene are SQVTM and ANQGSEA. CDR3 length: 13 amino acids. CDR3 DNA: TGCAGCGGCTGGACAGGGGATGGAGAGACCCAGTACTTC. Translating gives CSGWTGDGETQYF.

This chain uses TRBV30 with TRBJ2-5, with a weak D call TRBD1 (6 bases). V was cut by 5 bases and J by 7 bases, with 20 bases left in between. This CDR3 region has 14 residues. Looked up from germline, CDR1 is GTSNPN and CDR2 is SVGIG (reference sequence). CDR3 residues: CAWGGQYQRGTQYF. The CDR3 bases are TGTGCCTGGGGAGGACAGTATCAGAGAGGGACCCAGTACTTC.

This chain uses TRBV6-1 with TRBJ2-1; tentative D call: TRBD2 (6 bases). Trimming left V 10 bases short and J 2 bases short, with 15 bases between. Germline values: CDR1 MNHNS, CDR2 SASEGT. The CDR3 has 14 residues. CDR3 sequence: CATTGTATYNEQFF. The CDR3 coding sequence is TGTGCCACTACCGGGACTGCCACCTACAATGAGCAGTTCTTC.

This clone has more than one count but fewer than ten. V gene TRBV4-2 combines with J gene TRBJ1-1; a possible D gene is TRBD1 (6 bases). Between the trimmed V and J ends, which lost 0 bases and 8 bases, there was a span of 10 bases. Germline values: CDR1 LGHNA, CDR2 YNFKEQ. The CDR3 totals 13 residues. CDR3 protein: CASSQDQGTEAFF. CDR3 DNA sequence: TGTGCCAGCAGCCAAGATCAGGGGACCGAAGCTTTCTTT.

The chain couples TRBV5-1 to TRBJ2-2, with D tentatively TRBD2 (6 bases). This CDR3 spans 15 amino acids. The germline V gene has CDR1 SGHRS and CDR2 YFSETQ. The ends were cut back, 4 bases at V and 2 bases at J, with 12 bases in the middle. CDR3 region: CASSPGGINTGELFF. The CDR3 nucleotides are TGCGCCAGCAGCCCTGGAGGGATCAACACCGGGGAGCTGTTTTTT.

The rearrangement links TRBV21-1 to TRBJ1-1; TRBD1 is the table's D call and was not checked against the DNA. TRBV21-1 is tagged as a pseudogene. The CDR3 totals 17 residues. The CDR3 region has the DNA TGTGCCAGCAGCAACCCTGGCCAGGGGGCTGGGAACACTGAAGCTTTCTTT. Translation: CASSNPGQGAGNTEAFF.

The J gene is TRBJ2-5, the V gene TRBV27; TRBD1 matches at 7 bases. The CDR3 is made up of 14 amino acids. V lost 6 bases, J lost 0 bases, and 4 bases stayed unmatched. The germline V gene encodes CDR1 MNHEY and CDR2 SMNVEV (reference sequence). In DNA form, the CDR3 reads TGTGCCAGCAGACCCGACAGGGACCAAGAGACCCAGTACTTC. The encoded protein is CASRPDRDQETQYF.

Points on this clone: At the DNA level, this CDR3 is encoded by other sequences in the same sample as well. The J gene is TRBJ1-5, the V gene TRBV29-1; D is possibly TRBD1 (5 bases). CDR3 size: 13 residues. V lost 5 bases to trimming and J lost 1 base, with 9 bases between them. The V gene's germline CDR1 is SQVTM and CDR2 ANQGSEA. In DNA form, the CDR3 reads TGCAGCGTTCTAGGACAAAGCAATCAGCCCCAGCATTTT. Its translation: CSVLGQSNQPQHF.

V and J are TRBV5-6 and TRBJ2-7, with a possible D match to TRBD2 (6 bases). V lost 3 bases to trimming and J lost 6 bases, with 10 bases between them. CDR1 is SGHDT and CDR2 is YYEEEE in the germline V gene. This CDR3 is 12 amino acids long. This CDR3 reads CASSWGTLEQYF. Here the CDR3 DNA reads TGTGCCAGCAGCTGGGGGACTCTCGAGCAGTACTTC.

This clone was recorded a few times. The gene calls are TRBV5-1 and TRBJ1-2; D not resolved. Germline V gene sequence: CDR1 SGHRS, CDR2 YFSETQ. V lost 2 bases and J lost 4, with 15 bases in between. CDR3 size: 15 residues. CDR3 residues: CASSFEGLLLYGYTF. The CDR3 nucleotides are TGCGCCAGCAGCTTCGAGGGCCTCCTCCTCTATGGCTACACCTTC.

The rearrangement uses TRBV6-5 and TRBJ2-1, with D tentatively TRBD2 (6 bases). This CDR3 has 15 amino acids. With 0 bases removed from V and 4 bases from J, the gap between germline ends came to 10 bases. Germline loops: CDR1 MNHEY, CDR2 SVGAGI. DNA for the CDR3: TGTGCCAGCAGTTACTCTGGGGGGACTTACAATGAGCAGTTCTTC. This codes for CASSYSGGTYNEQFF.